This T cell receptor (beta chain) was obtained from a study of T cell responses to AZD1222 COVID-19 vaccine (dated by TCRdb to about 2021). For the wider study: A total of approximately 240 trial participants underwent TCR sequencing, of whom 200 to 220 received two doses of AZD1222 and about 25 received two doses of the MenACWY control vaccine. Trial participants were enrolled by age into subgroups of 18-55, 56-69 and 70-plus years, and roughly 150, 30 and 60 TCR-sequenced participants, respectively, were included in these subgroups. The paper's findings and limits, for the study overall: Most participants were white British and females outnumbered males, and the authors suggested that clonal diversity may have been underestimated. No day 14 peak-response samples were available, so repertoires were characterized only after the peak T cell response. CD4 TCRs associated with the vaccine covered the entire spike protein, and the dominant responses were in regions 160-218 and 743-854. Epitopes outside the regions mutated in the B.1.351 and B.1.1.7 variants were reportedly recognized by nearly half of the unique spike-specific TCRs. A significant rise in spike-specific TCR breadth and depth was observed after two AZD1222 doses relative to day 0 and relative to MenACWY recipients. Conclusions about previously exposed vaccinees are limited, since just a handful of AZD1222 recipients were seropositive for SARS-CoV-2 at baseline. In the small 56-69-year group, the increase in depth fell short of significance, most likely because of low power.

The junction shows trimming of 1 base on V and 7 bases on J, plus 22 bases between the germline ends. The CDR3 holds 17 amino acids from the cysteine to the phenylalanine. The retained sequence is limited to the CDR3, 51 bases, with the frame set at the first base. The germline V gene yields KGHSH for CDR1 and LQKENI for CDR2. In light of the paper, this sample's time point label describes: about 28 days (+/-7) after the second vaccine dose. AZD1222 recipients given second doses at about 4 weeks or at about 12 weeks were pooled, since spike-specific TCR depth and breadth were not found to differ between the two schedules. Vaccinee samples came from UK trials COV001 and COV002, including a single-blind randomized controlled phase 2/3 trial of AZD1222 (ChAdOx1 nCoV-19) in healthy adults. For TCRbeta chain sequencing, PBMC samples were collected from trial participants at day 0 and at day 28 after the second dose.

The CDR3 regions of human TCRbeta chains were analyzed by immunosequencing. Under the source paper's analysis protocol: TCRs in the repertoires were matched against a reference library of SARS-CoV-2-specific TCRs that had been generated with the MIRA antigen-specificity platform. Breadth meant the fraction of unique TCRs that were SARS-CoV-2-associated, whereas depth meant the fraction of total T cells that were SARS-CoV-2-associated. Using the MIRA data, every spike-specific TCR was mapped to the spike region that the TCR reacted to and assigned to either a CD4 or a CD8 class. Log10-transformed breadth and depth values were compared by one-way ANOVA with Sidak's multiple comparisons tests. TCRdb stores this immuneACCESS table with in-frame sequences only. Part of the clones is absent; in the studies checked, under half of the shortfall reflects unresolved V genes, and no reason is known for the rest. V and J calls and clone size are given by that table; D and trimming were obtained from the DNA. Present in this sample are over 120,000 clones, over 80% of which were seen just once. Of the sample, 3% to 4% falls within the top ten clones.

With respect to this clone: No cognate antigen has been identified for it. No per-base quality is available; no much larger clone lies one base away.

The source is an adult who received the AZD1222 COVID-19 vaccine. The sequenced sample was peripheral blood, obtained 28 days after the second AZD1222 dose. This chain joins TRBV18 to TRBJ2-5; the D gene is perhaps TRBD1 or TRBD2, each of them matching over 5 bases. The sequenced DNA: TGTGCCAGCTCACCACTAGGGAGCGACAGTACCCCCAGGACCCAGTACTTC. Its product reads: CASSPLGSDSTPRTQYF.